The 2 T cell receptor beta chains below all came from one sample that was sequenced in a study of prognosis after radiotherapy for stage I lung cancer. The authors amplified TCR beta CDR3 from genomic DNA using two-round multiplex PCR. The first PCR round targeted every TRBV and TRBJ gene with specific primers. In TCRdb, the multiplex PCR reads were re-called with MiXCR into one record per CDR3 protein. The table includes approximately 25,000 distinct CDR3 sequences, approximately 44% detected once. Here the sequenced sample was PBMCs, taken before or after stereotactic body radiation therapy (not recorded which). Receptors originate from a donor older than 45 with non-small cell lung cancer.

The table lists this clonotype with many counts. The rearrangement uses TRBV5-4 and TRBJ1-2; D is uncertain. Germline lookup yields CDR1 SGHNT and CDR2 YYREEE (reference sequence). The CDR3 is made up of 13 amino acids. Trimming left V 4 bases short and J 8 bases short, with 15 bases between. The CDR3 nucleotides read TGTGCCAGCAGCGGAAAAGGGATCGGGGGCTACACCTTC. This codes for CASSGKGIGGYTF.

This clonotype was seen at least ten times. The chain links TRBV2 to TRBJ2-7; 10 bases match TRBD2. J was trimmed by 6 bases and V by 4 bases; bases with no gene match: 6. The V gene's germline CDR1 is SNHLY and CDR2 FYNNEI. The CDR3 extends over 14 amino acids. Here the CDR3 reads CASSGLAGVREQYF. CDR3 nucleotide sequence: TGTGCCAGCAGTGGGCTAGCGGGAGTACGCGAGCAGTACTTC.